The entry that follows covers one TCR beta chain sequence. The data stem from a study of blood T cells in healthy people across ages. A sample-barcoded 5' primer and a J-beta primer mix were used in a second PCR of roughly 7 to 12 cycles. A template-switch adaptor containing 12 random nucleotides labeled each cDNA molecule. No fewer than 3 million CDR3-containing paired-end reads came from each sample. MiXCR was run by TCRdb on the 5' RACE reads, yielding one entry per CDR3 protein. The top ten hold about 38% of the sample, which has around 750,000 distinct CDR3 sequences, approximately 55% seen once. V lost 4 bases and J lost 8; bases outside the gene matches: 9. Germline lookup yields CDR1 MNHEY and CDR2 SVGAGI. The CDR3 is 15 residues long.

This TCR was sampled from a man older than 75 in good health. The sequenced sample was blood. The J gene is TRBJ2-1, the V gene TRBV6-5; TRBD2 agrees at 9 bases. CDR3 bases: TGTGCCAGCAGTTCTCCCGGGACTAGCATCGATGAGCAGTTCTTC. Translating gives CASSSPGTSIDEQFF.